Below, 27 T cell receptor beta chains from the same sample are listed, as sequenced in a study of cytomegalovirus exposure and HLA in healthy donors. A multiplex PCR was run with 60 Vbeta primers and 13 Jbeta primers. Profiled with immunoSEQ multiplex PCR; TCRdb holds only in-frame clones, not every one. The profile covers some 220,000 clones, with around 89% appearing a single time and around 1% taken by the ten largest. Material for sequencing was PBMCs. Receptors were obtained from a woman aged 18 to 35 in good health and CMV-seronegative.

V usage is TRBV6-7 and J usage is TRBJ1-3; D perhaps matches TRBD1 (5 bases). TRBV6-7 is designated an ORF whose function remains uncertain. Trimming shortened V by 1 base and J by 8 bases, and 15 bases separated the two germline ends. The CDR3 covers 15 residues. The CDR3 region has the DNA TGTGCCAGCAGTTACTACCTTTGCAGGGTCCACACCATATATTTT. Translating it yields CASSYYLCRVHTIYF.

The chain has TRBV7-3 and TRBJ2-1; a weak D match, TRBD1 (5 bases). Per the germline V gene, CDR1 is SGHTA and CDR2 is FQGTGA. Trimming left V 1 base short and J 13 bases short, with 14 bases between. The CDR3 is 13 amino acids. The CDR3 DNA is TGTGCCAGCAGCTTAAGTTTCAGGGCCGAACAGTTCTTC. Its translation is CASSLSFRAEQFF.

This clone was recorded once. The chain combines TRBV4-1 with TRBJ2-2, with D perhaps matching TRBD2 (5 bases). CDR3 length: 16 residues. The germline V and J ends were trimmed by 0 bases and 4 bases, with 12 bases remaining between them. Looked up from germline, CDR1 is MGHRA and CDR2 is YSYEKL. DNA of the CDR3: TGCGCCAGCAGCCAAGACGTTGGCGGGTCCACCGGGGAGCTGTTTTTT. Protein product: CASSQDVGGSTGELFF.

This clone was detected a few times. This chain joins TRBV4-3 and TRBJ1-6; D gene uncertain. The CDR3 sequence is 14 residues long. The germline V gene encodes CDR1 LGHNA and CDR2 YSLEER. Trimming took 4 bases from V and 2 from J, leaving 6 bases between them. CDR3 protein: CASSPGPYNSPLHF. CDR3 bases: TGCGCCAGCAGCCCTGGGCCCTATAATTCACCCCTCCACTTT.

This chain joins TRBV4-1 and TRBJ2-7; 12 bases align to TRBD2. This CDR3 spans 17 amino acids. The germline gives CDR1 MGHRA, CDR2 YSYEKL. The junction had 10 bases not matched to a gene; V was cut back by 4 bases and J by 3 bases. CDR3 protein: CASSRLFRTSGDYEQYF. CDR3 sequence (DNA): TGCGCCAGCAGCCGCCTTTTTCGGACTAGCGGGGACTACGAGCAGTACTTC.

The rearrangement uses TRBV29-1 and TRBJ2-7; possible D gene TRBD2, 6 bases. With 4 bases removed from V and 1 base from J, the gap between germline ends came to 14 bases. The CDR3 runs to 14 residues. CDR1 is SQVTM and CDR2 is ANQGSEA in the germline V gene. The CDR3 spells CSVATGEWSYEQYF. The DNA of the CDR3 is TGCAGCGTTGCGACGGGAGAGTGGTCCTACGAGCAGTACTTC.

The chain employs TRBV9 and TRBJ2-1; 7 bases line up with TRBD2. Germline CDR1 is SGDLS and CDR2 is YYNGEE. This CDR3 contains 15 residues. V shed 1 base and J 6 bases; nucleotides not matched to a gene: 7. This CDR3 is CASSVYGGSPNEQFF. The CDR3 region has the DNA TGTGCCAGCAGCGTATACGGCGGGAGCCCCAATGAGCAGTTCTTC.

The rearrangement uses TRBV2 and TRBJ2-7; no clear D. Germline-derived CDR1 and CDR2 are SNHLY and FYNNEI. This CDR3 is built from 10 residues. Deletions cut 4 bases from V and 7 bases from J, with 5 bases between. CDR3 DNA: TGTGCCAGCAGTGCGAGGGAGCAGTACTTC. Its protein is CASSAREQYF.

The chain links TRBV5-1 to TRBJ2-7; possible D gene TRBD1, 6 bases. Germline CDR1 SGHRS, CDR2 YFSETQ. Trimming cost V 0 bases and J 0 bases, with 7 bases left between them. CDR3 size: 14 residues. This CDR3 is CASSLGDISYEQYF. The CDR3 coding sequence is TGCGCCAGCAGCTTGGGGGACATCTCCTACGAGCAGTACTTC.

This clone showed up just once. The chain carries TRBV4-3 and TRBJ1-2, with TRBD1 matching over 8 bases. Germline V gene sequence: CDR1 LGHNA, CDR2 YSLEER. The V segment lost 5 bases and the J segment 0 bases; nucleotides outside the gene matches: 11. CDR3 size: 17 residues. The DNA of the CDR3 is TGCGCCAGCAGCGATACCCCCGGGACAGGTTCTAACTATGGCTACACCTTC. This gives the protein CASSDTPGTGSNYGYTF.

This rearrangement joins TRBV7-9 to TRBJ1-1; D not certain. V lost 3 bases and J lost 1, with 9 bases in between. The CDR3 consists of 14 residues. The V gene's germline CDR1 is SEHNR and CDR2 FQNEAQ (reference sequence). In nucleotides, the CDR3 is TGTGCCAGCAGCTTCCCGAGGAGGAACACTGAAGCTTTCTTT. This gives the protein CASSFPRRNTEAFF.

The chain couples TRBV27 to TRBJ1-5, with D possibly TRBD1 on 5 matching bases. V lost 3 bases, J lost 2 bases, and 8 bases lay in between. The CDR3 loop spans 14 amino acids. Germline assignment: CDR1 MNHEY and CDR2 SMNVEV (reference sequence). The CDR3 bases are TGTGCCAGCAGTTTGGAACAGGGCAATCAGCCCCAGCATTTT. Its translation: CASSLEQGNQPQHF.

The CDR3 is CASRTGTGYEQFF. In DNA form, the CDR3 reads TGTGCCAGCAGGACAGGAACCGGGTATGAGCAGTTCTTC. The rearrangement uses TRBV6-1 and TRBJ2-1; weak D call: TRBD1 (6 bases). Germline V gives CDR1 MNHNS, CDR2 SASEGT. Deletions cut 6 bases from V and 8 bases from J, with 14 bases between. The CDR3 covers 13 residues.

CDR3 region: CASSEELAGYNEQFF. The CDR3 nucleotides read TGTGCCAGCAGTGAAGAACTAGCGGGATACAATGAGCAGTTCTTC. The chain has TRBV6-4 and TRBJ2-1, with 10 bases matching TRBD2. CDR1 MRHNA and CDR2 SNTAGT come from the germline V gene. V shed 3 bases and J 4 bases; nucleotides not matched to a gene: 3. This CDR3 has 15 residues.

The chain joins TRBV11-2 to TRBJ2-5, with D possibly matching TRBD1 (6 bases). V lost 4 bases to trimming and J lost 5 bases, with 14 bases between them. From germline, CDR1 is SGHAT and CDR2 FQNNGV. There are 14 residues in the CDR3. CDR3 sequence (DNA): TGTGCCAGCAGCTCCCGACAGGTCAGGGAGACCCAGTACTTC. Protein sequence: CASSSRQVRETQYF.

This clone came up once. The gene calls are TRBV27 and TRBJ2-5, with D tentatively TRBD1 (5 bases). CDR1 is MNHEY and CDR2 is SMNVEV in the germline V gene (reference sequence). With 6 bases removed from V and 7 bases from J, the gap between germline ends came to 15 bases. This CDR3 is 13 amino acids long. DNA of the CDR3: TGTGCCAGCAGGGAAACAGGCGCCTGGACCCAGTACTTC. Residues: CASRETGAWTQYF.

The chain combines TRBV2 with TRBJ2-5; D remains ambiguous. Germline V CDR1 and CDR2: SNHLY, FYNNEI. The CDR3 sequence is 14 residues long. Trimming removed 3 bases at V and 1 base at J, with 9 bases between. The CDR3, as DNA: TGTGCCAGCAGTGATCCGTTTATCCAAGAGACCCAGTACTTC. Translation: CASSDPFIQETQYF.

In this sample, this clone turned up a few times. The genes are TRBV5-6 and TRBJ2-3; 9 bases agree with TRBD2. V dropped 3 bases and J dropped 4; count of bases not matched to a gene: 6. The CDR3 covers 15 residues. Germline CDR1 SGHDT, CDR2 YYEEEE. The CDR3: CASSSGLAGSDTQYF. CDR3 DNA sequence: TGTGCCAGCAGCTCGGGACTAGCCGGCTCAGATACGCAGTATTTT.

The rearrangement uses TRBV5-6 and TRBJ2-3; D unclear. With 1 base removed from V and 4 bases from J, the gap between germline ends came to 13 bases. Germline CDR1 is SGHDT and CDR2 is YYEEEE. This CDR3 has 15 residues. The CDR3 bases are TGTGCCAGCAGCTTGTTGAACCCCCGAGCAGATACGCAGTATTTT. The encoded protein is CASSLLNPRADTQYF.

The J gene is TRBJ1-1, the V gene TRBV5-1; D gene uncertain. The V and J ends lost 1 base and 1 base respectively, with 11 bases between them. The germline V gene has CDR1 SGHRS and CDR2 YFSETQ. The CDR3 spans 15 residues. CDR3 residues: CASSLKAGKNTEAFF. The CDR3 DNA reads TGCGCCAGCAGCTTGAAAGCCGGGAAGAACACTGAAGCTTTCTTT.

The CDR3: CASSSREGRDNEQFF. The CDR3 bases are TGCGCCAGCAGCTCGCGGGAGGGCCGGGACAATGAGCAGTTCTTC. The V call is TRBV5-1, the J call TRBJ2-1; TRBD2 agrees at 9 bases. The CDR3 is 15 amino acids. V lost 3 bases and J lost 5; bases outside the gene matches: 6. Germline V gene sequence: CDR1 SGHRS, CDR2 YFSETQ. Full variable domain (rest looked up from reference TRBV5-1 and TRBJ2-1): KAGVTQTPRYLIKTRGQQVTLSCSPISGHRSVSWYQQTPGQGLQFLFEYFSETQRNKGNFPGRFSGRQFSNSRSEMNVSTLELGDSALYLCASSSREGRDNEQFFGPGTRLTVL.

The rearrangement joins TRBV7-9 to TRBJ1-2; D unclear. The CDR3 is made up of 12 amino acids. Per the germline V gene, CDR1 is SEHNR and CDR2 is FQNEAQ (reference sequence). V gave up 4 bases and J gave up 7 bases, with 10 bases separating them. CDR3 nucleotide sequence: TGTGCCAGCAGCTCCGCTGAGGGTGGCTACACCTTC. This encodes CASSSAEGGYTF.

The chain links TRBV7-9 to TRBJ2-7, with D tentatively TRBD2 (5 bases). The CDR3 sequence is 14 residues long. V was shortened by 2 bases and J by 7 bases, with 15 bases between the two germline ends. Germline assignment: CDR1 SEHNR and CDR2 FQNEAQ (reference sequence). Here the CDR3 reads CASSLMRGPGEQYF. The CDR3 nucleotides are TGTGCCAGCAGCTTAATGCGAGGGCCGGGGGAGCAGTACTTC.

This chain links TRBV5-1 with TRBJ2-5; 8 bases line up with TRBD2. The CDR3 is 18 amino acids. Germline V gene sequence: CDR1 SGHRS, CDR2 YFSETQ. The J segment lost 4 bases and the V segment lost 2 bases, leaving 16 bases of the junction unmatched. CDR3 bases: TGCGCCAGCAGCTTAGGGACGGGAGCGGGGGCGAAGAGAGAGACCCAGTACTTC. Its translation: CASSLGTGAGAKRETQYF.

This sequence joins TRBV7-9 and TRBJ1-4; 7 bases agree with TRBD1. With V trimmed by 1 base and J by 6 bases, 11 bases remained unmatched. CDR3 size: 17 residues. Germline V gives CDR1 SEHNR, CDR2 FQNEAQ (reference sequence). CDR3 in DNA: TGTGCCAGCAGCTTAGGCGGGGACAGAAGAGACCATGAAAAACTGTTTTTT. This translates into CASSLGGDRRDHEKLFF.

The rearrangement links TRBV19 to TRBJ2-6, with TRBD1 identical over 7 bases. The CDR3 length is 15 residues. J gave up 2 bases and V 3 bases, and 1 base lay outside the gene matches. The germline CDR1 and CDR2 sequences are LNHDA and SQIVND (reference sequence). The CDR3 nucleotides read TGTGCCAGTAGTATCCAGGGGGCTGGGGCCAACGTCCTGACTTTC. Translated: CASSIQGAGANVLTF.

This clone has a count of ten or more. The chain joins TRBV6-5 to TRBJ1-1; D gene ambiguous. CDR1 and CDR2 from the germline V gene are MNHEY and SVGAGI. Between the trimmed V and J ends, which lost 2 bases and 3 bases, there was a span of 4 bases. CDR3 size: 12 residues. The CDR3 DNA reads as TGTGCCAGCAGTTACCCGGACACTGAAGCTTTCTTT. Translation: CASSYPDTEAFF.